This TCR beta chain was found in a study of T cells in Graves' hyperthyroidism and ophthalmopathy. Study-wide findings and caveats: The majority of expanded thyroid clonotypes above 0.001 also appeared in blood.

RNA transcripts gave rise to amplified TCR beta CDR3 regions. The TCR CDR3 first-round RT-PCR relied on the HTBI primer set. Each CDR3 protein gets one entry after TCRdb re-called the multiplex PCR reads with MiXCR. The sample shows a few hundred thousand distinct CDR3 sequences, roughly 22% of them seen only once. This clonotype was recorded a few times. What it binds is unknown. The CDR3 length is 15 residues. Trimming took off 2 bases at V and 10 bases at J, with 19 bases between the two ends. Germline-derived CDR1 and CDR2 are SGHRS and YFSETQ. Not enrolled were patients with uncontrolled infection, other autoimmune disease, pregnancy or lactation. Isolation of PBMCs was performed on around 9.4 ml fresh peripheral blood.

The sequence was obtained from a woman aged 70 to 79 with Graves' ophthalmopathy. This chain uses TRBV5-1 with TRBJ2-1; possibly TRBD1 or TRBD2 for D (5 bases each). Material for sequencing was blood. This chain's CDR3 is CASSFLTGALREQFF. CDR3 coding DNA: TGCGCCAGCAGCTTTTTGACCGGGGCCCTTAGGGAGCAGTTCTTC.